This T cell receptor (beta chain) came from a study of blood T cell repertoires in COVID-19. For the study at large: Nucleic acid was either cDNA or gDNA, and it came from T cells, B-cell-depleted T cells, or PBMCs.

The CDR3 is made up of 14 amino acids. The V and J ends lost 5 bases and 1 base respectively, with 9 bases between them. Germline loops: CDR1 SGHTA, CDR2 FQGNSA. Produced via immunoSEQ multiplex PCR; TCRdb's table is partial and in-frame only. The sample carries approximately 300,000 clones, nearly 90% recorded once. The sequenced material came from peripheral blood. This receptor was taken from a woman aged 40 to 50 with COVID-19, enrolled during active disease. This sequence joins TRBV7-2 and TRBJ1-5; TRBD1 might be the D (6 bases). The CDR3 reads CASSAQGSNQPQHF. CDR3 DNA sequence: TGTGCCAGCAGCGCCCAGGGGAGCAATCAGCCCCAGCATTTT.